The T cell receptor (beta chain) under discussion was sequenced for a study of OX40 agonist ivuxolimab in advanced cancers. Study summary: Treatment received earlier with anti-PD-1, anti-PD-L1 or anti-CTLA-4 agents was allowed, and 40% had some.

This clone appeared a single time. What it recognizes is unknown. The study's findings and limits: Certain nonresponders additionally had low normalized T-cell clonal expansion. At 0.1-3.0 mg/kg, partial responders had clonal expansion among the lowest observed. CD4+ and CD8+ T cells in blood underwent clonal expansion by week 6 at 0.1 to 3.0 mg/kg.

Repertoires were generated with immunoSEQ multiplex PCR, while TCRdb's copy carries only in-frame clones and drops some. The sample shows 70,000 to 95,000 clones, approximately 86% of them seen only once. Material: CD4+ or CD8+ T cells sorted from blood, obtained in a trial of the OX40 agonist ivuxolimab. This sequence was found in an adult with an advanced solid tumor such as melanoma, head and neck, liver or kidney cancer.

The CDR3 loop is CASSAHRGEQYF. The CDR3 nucleotides are TGTGCCAGTAGTGCCCACAGGGGCGAGCAGTACTTC. The chain couples TRBV19 to TRBJ2-7, with TRBD1 matching over 7 bases. This CDR3 is 12 amino acids long. V trimming: 5 bases; J trimming: 6 bases; junction bases outside the gene matches: 4. The germline V gene encodes CDR1 LNHDA and CDR2 SQIVND (reference sequence). Complete variable domain (other parts from reference TRBV19 and TRBJ2-7): DGGITQSPKYLFRKEGQNVTLSCEQNLNHDAMYWYRQDPGQGLRLIYYSQIVNDFQKGDIAEGYSVSREKKESFPLTVTSAQKNPTAFYLCASSAHRGEQYFGPGTRLTVT.